This T cell receptor (beta chain) was sequenced for a study of cytomegalovirus exposure and HLA in healthy donors. Trimming stripped 0 bases from V and 13 bases from J, with 16 bases between. CDR3 size: 13 residues. CDR1 is SGHRS and CDR2 is YFSETQ in the germline V gene. The PCR was carried out with 60 Vbeta primers and 13 Jbeta primers. Produced via immunoSEQ multiplex PCR; TCRdb's table is partial and in-frame only. Its listing shows approximately 110,000 clones. Sequenced sample: PBMCs. This TCR came from a man aged 50 or older in good health and CMV-seronegative. The genes are TRBV5-1 and TRBJ1-1; D might be TRBD1 (6 bases). The CDR3 DNA sequence: TGCGCCAGCAGCTTGGAAGTGGGGGCCTTTGGTTTCTTT. Translated, it gives CASSLEVGAFGFF.